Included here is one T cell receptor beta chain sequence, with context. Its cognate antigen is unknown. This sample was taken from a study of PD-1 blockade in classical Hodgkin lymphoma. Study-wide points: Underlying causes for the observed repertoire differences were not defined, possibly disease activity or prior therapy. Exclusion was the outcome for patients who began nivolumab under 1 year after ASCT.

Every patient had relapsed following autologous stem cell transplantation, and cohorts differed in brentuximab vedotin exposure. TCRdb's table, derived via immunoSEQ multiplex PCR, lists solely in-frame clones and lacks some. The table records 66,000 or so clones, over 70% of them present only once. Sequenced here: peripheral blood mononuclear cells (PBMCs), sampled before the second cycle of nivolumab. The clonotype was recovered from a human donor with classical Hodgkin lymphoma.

DNA for the CDR3: TGTGCCAGCAGCCTCGTCTTAAGCTCCTACGAGCAGTACTTC. Translation gives CASSLVLSSYEQYF. This chain connects TRBV7-9 to TRBJ2-7, with D unresolved. Germline CDR1 reads SEHNR; CDR2 reads FQNEAQ (reference sequence). Trimming removed 5 bases at V and 0 bases at J, with 11 bases between. This CDR3 is built from 14 residues.